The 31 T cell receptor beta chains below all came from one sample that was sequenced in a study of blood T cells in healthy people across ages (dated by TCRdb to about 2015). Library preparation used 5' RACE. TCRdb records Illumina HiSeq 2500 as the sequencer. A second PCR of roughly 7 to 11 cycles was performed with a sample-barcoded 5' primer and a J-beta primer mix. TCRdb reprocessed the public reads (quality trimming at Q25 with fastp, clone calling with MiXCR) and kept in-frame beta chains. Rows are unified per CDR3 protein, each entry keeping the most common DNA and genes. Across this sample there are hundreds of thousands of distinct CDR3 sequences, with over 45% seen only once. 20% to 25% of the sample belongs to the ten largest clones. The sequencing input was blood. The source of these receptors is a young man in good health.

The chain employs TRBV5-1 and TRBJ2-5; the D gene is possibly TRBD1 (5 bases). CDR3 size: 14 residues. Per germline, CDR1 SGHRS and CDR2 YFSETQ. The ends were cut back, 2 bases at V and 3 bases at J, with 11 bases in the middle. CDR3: CASSLGVEKETQYF. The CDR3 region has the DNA TGCGCCAGCAGCTTAGGGGTCGAAAAAGAGACCCAGTACTTC.

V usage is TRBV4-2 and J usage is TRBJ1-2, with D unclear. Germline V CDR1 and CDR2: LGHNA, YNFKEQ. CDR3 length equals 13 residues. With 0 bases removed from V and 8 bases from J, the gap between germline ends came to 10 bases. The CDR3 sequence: CASSQDLDPGYTF. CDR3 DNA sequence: TGTGCCAGCAGCCAAGATCTCGACCCGGGCTACACCTTC.

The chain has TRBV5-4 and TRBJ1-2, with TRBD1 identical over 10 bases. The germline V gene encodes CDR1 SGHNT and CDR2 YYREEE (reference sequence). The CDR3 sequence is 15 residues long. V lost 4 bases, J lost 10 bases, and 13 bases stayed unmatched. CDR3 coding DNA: TGTGCCAGCAGCGGTCGGGACAGGGGATCTGATGTCTACACCTTC. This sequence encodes CASSGRDRGSDVYTF.

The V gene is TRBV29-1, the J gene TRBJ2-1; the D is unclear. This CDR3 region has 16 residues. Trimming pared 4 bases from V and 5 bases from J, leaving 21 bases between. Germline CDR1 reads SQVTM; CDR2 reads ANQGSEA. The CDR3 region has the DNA TGCAGCGTTGTATTAATCCCAAGTCAAAGTAACAATGAGCAGTTCTTC. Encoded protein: CSVVLIPSQSNNEQFF.

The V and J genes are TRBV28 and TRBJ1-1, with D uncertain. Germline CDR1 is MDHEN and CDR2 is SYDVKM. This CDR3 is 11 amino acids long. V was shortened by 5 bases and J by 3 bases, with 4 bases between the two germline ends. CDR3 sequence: CASSQDTEAFF. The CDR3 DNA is TGTGCCAGCAGTCAGGACACTGAAGCTTTCTTT. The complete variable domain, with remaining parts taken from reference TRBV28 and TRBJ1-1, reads DVKVTQSSRYLVKRTGEKVFLECVQDMDHENMFWYRQDPGLGLRLIYFSYDVKMKEKGDIPEGYSVSREKKERFSLILESASTNQTSMYLCASSQDTEAFFGQGTRLTVV.

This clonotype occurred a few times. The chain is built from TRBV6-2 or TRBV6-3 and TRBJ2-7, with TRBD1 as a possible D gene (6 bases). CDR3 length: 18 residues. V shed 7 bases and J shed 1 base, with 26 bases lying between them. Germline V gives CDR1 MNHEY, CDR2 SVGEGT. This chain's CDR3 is CASTLEEVGTRRSYEQYF. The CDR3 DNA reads TGTGCCAGCACCCTAGAGGAGGTTGGGACAAGGCGATCCTACGAGCAGTACTTC.

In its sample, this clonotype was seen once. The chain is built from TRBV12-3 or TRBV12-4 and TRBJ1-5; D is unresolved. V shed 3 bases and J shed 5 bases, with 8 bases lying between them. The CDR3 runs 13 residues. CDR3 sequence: CASSFRKDQPQHF. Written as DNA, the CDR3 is TGTGCCAGCAGTTTCAGGAAAGATCAGCCCCAGCATTTT.

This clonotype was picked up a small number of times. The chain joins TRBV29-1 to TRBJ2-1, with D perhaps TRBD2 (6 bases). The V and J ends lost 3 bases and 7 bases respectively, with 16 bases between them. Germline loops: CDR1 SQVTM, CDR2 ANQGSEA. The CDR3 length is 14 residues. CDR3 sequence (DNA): TGCAGCGTTGAGTTTACTAGCAGGAGAAATGAGCAGTTCTTC. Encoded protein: CSVEFTSRRNEQFF.

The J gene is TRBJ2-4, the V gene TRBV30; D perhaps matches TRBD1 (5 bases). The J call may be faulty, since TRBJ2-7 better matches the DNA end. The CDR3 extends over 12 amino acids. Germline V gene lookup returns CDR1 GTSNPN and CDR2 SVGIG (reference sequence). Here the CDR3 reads CAWSQQAYEQYF. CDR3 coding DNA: TGTGCCTGGAGTCAACAGGCCTACGAGCAGTACTTC.

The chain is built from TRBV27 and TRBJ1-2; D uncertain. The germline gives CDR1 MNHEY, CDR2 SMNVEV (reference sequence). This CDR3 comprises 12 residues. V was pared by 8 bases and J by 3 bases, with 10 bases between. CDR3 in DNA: TGTGCCAGCGGAAAGTGGGACTATGGCTACACCTTC. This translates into CASGKWDYGYTF.

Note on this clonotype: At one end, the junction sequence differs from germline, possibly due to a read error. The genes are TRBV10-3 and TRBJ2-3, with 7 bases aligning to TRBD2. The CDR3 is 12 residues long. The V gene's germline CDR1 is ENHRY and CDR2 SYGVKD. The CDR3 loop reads CAIRTSTDAQYF. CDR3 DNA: TGTGCCATCAGGACTAGCACAGATGCGCAGTATTTT.

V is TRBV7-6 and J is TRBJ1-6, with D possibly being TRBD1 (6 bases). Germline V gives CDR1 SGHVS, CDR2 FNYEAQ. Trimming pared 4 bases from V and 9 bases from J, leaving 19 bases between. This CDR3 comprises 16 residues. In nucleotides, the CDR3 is TGTGCCAGCAGCTCCGCCGGGGGCGTTTTTGCTTCACCCCTCCACTTT. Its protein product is CASSSAGGVFASPLHF.

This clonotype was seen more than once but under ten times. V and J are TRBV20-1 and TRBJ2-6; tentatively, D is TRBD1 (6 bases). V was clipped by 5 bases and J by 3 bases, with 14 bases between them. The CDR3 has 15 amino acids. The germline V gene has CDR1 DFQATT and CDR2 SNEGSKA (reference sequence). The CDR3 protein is CSAQGLPLGANVLTF. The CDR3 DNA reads TGCAGTGCTCAGGGGCTCCCTCTTGGGGCCAACGTCCTGACTTTC.

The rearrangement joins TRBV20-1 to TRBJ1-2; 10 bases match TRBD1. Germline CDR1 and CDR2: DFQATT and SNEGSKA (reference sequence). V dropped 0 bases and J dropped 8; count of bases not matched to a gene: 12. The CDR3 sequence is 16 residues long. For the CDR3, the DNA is TGCAGTGCTAGAGATCCTGTTGAGGGGACAGGGGTCGGCTACACCTTC. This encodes CSARDPVEGTGVGYTF.

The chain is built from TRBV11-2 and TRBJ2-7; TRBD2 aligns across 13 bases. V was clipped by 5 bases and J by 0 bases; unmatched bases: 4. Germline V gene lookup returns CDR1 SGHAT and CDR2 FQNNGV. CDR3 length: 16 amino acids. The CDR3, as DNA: TGTGCCAGCAGCACCGGGACTAGCGGGGTCTCCTACGAGCAGTACTTC. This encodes CASSTGTSGVSYEQYF. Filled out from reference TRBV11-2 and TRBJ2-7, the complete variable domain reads EAGVAQSPRYKIIEKRQSVAFWCNPISGHATLYWYQQILGQGPKLLIQFQNNGVVDDSQLPKDRFSAERLKGVDSTLKIQPAKLEDSAVYLCASSTGTSGVSYEQYFGPGTRLTVT.

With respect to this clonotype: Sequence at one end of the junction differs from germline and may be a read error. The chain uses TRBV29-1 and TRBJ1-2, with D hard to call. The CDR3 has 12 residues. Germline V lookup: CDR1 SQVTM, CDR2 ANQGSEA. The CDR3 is CSVEVESYRYTF. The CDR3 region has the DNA TGCAGCGTTGAAGTGGAGAGCTATCGCTACACCTTC.

CDR3 protein: CAWSIPEWGLFQPQHF. The CDR3 DNA sequence: TGTGCCTGGAGTATCCCGGAGTGGGGGCTATTCCAGCCCCAGCATTTT. The chain uses TRBV30 and TRBJ1-5, with D maybe TRBD1 (6 bases). The CDR3 sequence is 16 residues long. The germline gives CDR1 GTSNPN, CDR2 SVGIG (reference sequence). With 2 bases removed from V and 7 bases from J, the gap between germline ends came to 21 bases.

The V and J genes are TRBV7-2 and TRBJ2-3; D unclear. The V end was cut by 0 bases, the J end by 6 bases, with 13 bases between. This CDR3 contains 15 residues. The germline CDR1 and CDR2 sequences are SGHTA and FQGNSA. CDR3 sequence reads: CASSLADTQIDTQYF. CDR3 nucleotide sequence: TGTGCCAGCAGCTTAGCCGACACCCAGATCGATACGCAGTATTTT.

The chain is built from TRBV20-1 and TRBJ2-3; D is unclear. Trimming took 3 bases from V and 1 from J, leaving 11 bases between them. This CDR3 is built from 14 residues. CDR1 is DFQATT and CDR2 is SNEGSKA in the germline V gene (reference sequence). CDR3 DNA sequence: TGCAGTGCTAGTCTAACGGGCGGCACAGATACGCAGTATTTT. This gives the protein CSASLTGGTDTQYF.

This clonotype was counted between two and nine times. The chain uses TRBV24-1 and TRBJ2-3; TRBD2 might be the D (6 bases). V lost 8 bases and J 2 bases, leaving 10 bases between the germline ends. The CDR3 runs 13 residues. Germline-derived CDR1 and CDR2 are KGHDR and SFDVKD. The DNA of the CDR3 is TGTGCCACCAATCCGGGAGACACAGATACGCAGTATTTT. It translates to CATNPGDTDTQYF.

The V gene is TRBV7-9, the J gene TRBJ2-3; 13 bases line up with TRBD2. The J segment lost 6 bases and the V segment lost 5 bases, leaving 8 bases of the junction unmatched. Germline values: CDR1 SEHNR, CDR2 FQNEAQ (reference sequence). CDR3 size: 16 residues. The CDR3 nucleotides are TGTGCCAGCAGCGCTACTAGCGGGGGGGCCGAGGATACGCAGTATTTT. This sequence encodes CASSATSGGAEDTQYF.

The CDR3 is CASGRDRSYNEQFF. CDR3 sequence (DNA): TGTGCCAGCGGCCGGGACCGCTCCTACAATGAGCAGTTCTTC. The rearrangement links TRBV6-2 or TRBV6-3 to TRBJ2-1; D might be TRBD1 or TRBD2, each matching 5 bases. Germline V CDR1 and CDR2: MNHEY, SVGEGT. The CDR3 sequence is 14 residues long. V was pared by 8 bases and J by 0 bases, with 11 bases between.

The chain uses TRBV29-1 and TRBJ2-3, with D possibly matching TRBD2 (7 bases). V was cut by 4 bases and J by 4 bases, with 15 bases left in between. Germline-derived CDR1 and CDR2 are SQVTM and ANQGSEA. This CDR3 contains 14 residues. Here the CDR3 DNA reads TGCAGCGTTGTTGGCTGGGGGGGCGCAGATACGCAGTATTTT. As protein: CSVVGWGGADTQYF.

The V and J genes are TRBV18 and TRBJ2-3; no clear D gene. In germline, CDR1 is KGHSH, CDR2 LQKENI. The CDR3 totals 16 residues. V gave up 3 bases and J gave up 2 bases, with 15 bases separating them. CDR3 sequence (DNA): TGTGCCAGCTCACCTTTGCTAAGTTCTGTCACAGATACGCAGTATTTT. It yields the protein CASSPLLSSVTDTQYF.

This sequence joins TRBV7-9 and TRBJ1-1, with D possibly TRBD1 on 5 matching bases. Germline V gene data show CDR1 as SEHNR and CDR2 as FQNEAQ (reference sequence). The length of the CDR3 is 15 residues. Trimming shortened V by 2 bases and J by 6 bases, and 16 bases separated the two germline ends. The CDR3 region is CASSLRAERGSEAFF. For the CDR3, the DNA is TGTGCCAGCAGCTTAAGAGCAGAGCGGGGCTCTGAAGCTTTCTTT.

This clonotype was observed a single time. DNA for the CDR3: TGTGCCACAAGAGATCCAACGTTAGAGACCCAGTACTTC. It encodes CATRDPTLETQYF. This rearrangement joins TRBV6-5 to TRBJ2-5; D is ambiguous. The CDR3 contains 13 residues. The V gene lost 10 bases and the J gene lost 4 bases, with 16 bases spanning the gap. Germline V gene lookup returns CDR1 MNHEY and CDR2 SVGAGI.

CDR3 in DNA: TGTGCCAGCAGCGCTTTTCCGGGACAGGGACACAATGAGCAGTTCTTC. Its protein is CASSAFPGQGHNEQFF. The chain joins TRBV7-3 to TRBJ2-1; 9 bases align to TRBD1. The J segment lost 5 bases and the V segment lost 5 bases, leaving 10 bases of the junction unmatched. CDR3 length: 16 amino acids. Germline CDR1 and CDR2: SGHTA and FQGTGA.

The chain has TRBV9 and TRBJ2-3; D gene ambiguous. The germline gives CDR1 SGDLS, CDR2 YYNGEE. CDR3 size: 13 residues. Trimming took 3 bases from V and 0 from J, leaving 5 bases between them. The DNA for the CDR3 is TGTGCCAGCAGCGCTAAAAGCACAGATACGCAGTATTTT. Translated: CASSAKSTDTQYF.

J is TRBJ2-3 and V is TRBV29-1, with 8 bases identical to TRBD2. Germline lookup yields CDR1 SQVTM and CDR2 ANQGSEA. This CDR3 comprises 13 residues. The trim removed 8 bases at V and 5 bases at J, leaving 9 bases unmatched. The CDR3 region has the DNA TGCAGCCCGGGGGGGGGGCAGGTAGATACGCAGTATTTT. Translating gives CSPGGGQVDTQYF.

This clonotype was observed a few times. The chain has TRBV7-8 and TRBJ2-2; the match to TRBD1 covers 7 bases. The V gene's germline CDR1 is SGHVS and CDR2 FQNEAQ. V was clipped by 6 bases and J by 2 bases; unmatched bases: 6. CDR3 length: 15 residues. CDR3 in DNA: TGTGCCAGCAGAAGAGGGGGCCTCAACACCGGGGAGCTGTTTTTT. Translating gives CASRRGGLNTGELFF. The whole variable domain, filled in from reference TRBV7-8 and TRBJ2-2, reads GAGVSQSPRYKVAKRGQDVALRCDPISGHVSLFWYQQALGQGPEFLTYFQNEAQLDKSGLPSDRFFAERPEGSVSTLKIQRTQQEDSAVYLCASRRGGLNTGELFFGEGSRLTVL.

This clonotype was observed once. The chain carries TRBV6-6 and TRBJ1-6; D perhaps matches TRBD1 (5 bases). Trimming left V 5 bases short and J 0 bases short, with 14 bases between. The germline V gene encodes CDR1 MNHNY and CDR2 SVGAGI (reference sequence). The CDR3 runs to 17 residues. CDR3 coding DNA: TGTGCCAGCAGTCCACCAACGGACATCTCCTATAATTCACCCCTCCACTTT. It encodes CASSPPTDISYNSPLHF.